The clone carrying this T cell receptor beta chain was observed a single time. Its antigen remains unknown. Other DNA sequences from this sample encode an identical CDR3 as well. This sample stems from a study of shared clonotypes between healthy human individuals. Study-wide context: The plates for each donor numbered three CD4 naive, three CD4 memory, two CD8 naive and one CD8 memory. Broader study findings: The study found lower generation probabilities in non-shared clonotypes than in those shared by all four donors.

The protocol was immunoSEQ multiplex PCR, while the TCRdb copy is restricted to in-frame clones and leaves out a portion. The data contain 1 million to 1.3 million clones, roughly 74% of them singletons. Germline values: CDR1 DFQATT, CDR2 SNEGSKA (reference sequence). The ends lost 6 bases at V and 5 bases at J; junction bases unmatched: 3. The CDR3 runs to 11 residues. The material sequenced was memory CD4+ T cells from PBMCs. The sample's subset: CD45RA-negative fraction. The chain combines TRBV20-1 with TRBJ2-5; 7 bases fit TRBD1. This TCR derives from a man younger than 35 in good health. Some clones in this sample may be carry-over from other donors' samples. In nucleotides, the CDR3 is TGCAGTGCAGGGGGCAGGGAGACCCAGTACTTC. It specifies CSAGGRETQYF.